The 8 T cell receptor beta chains below were found in one sample sequenced in a study of beta chain features in type 1 diabetes. TCRB transcripts that were expressed got sequenced, as all of the isolated RNA had been reverse transcribed. The method was immunoSEQ multiplex PCR; TCRdb's version includes in-frame clones alone and lacks a portion of them. The sample lists hundreds of thousands of clones, approximately 13% occurring once. The material sequenced was naive CD4+ T cells from blood. These receptors came from a young man in good health.

Written as DNA, the CDR3 is TGTGCCAGCAGCGGTGGGACTAGCGGTGAGACCCAGTACTTC. It yields the protein CASSGGTSGETQYF. The J gene is TRBJ2-5, the V gene TRBV7-3; 11 nucleotides match TRBD2. CDR1 is SGHTA, CDR2 FQGTGA, per germline. This CDR3 comprises 14 residues. V shed 5 bases and J 5 bases; nucleotides not matched to a gene: 4.

The chain uses TRBV4-3 and TRBJ1-2; D ambiguous. The V gene's germline CDR1 is LGHNA and CDR2 YSLEER. There are 15 residues in the CDR3. Trimming removed 1 base at V and 5 bases at J, with 14 bases between. The CDR3 DNA is TGCGCCAGCAGCCAAGTTACAGACTCAAAGTATGGCTACACCTTC. Amino acid sequence: CASSQVTDSKYGYTF.

CDR3 bases: TGTGCCAGCAGCTTAGGGCAGCCTTATCAGCCCCAGCATTTT. It yields the protein CASSLGQPYQPQHF. V gene TRBV7-2 combines with J gene TRBJ1-5; D not resolved. Trimming removed 1 base from V and 5 bases from J, with 9 bases in between. Germline V gene data show CDR1 as SGHTA and CDR2 as FQGNSA. This CDR3 has 14 residues.

The rearrangement uses TRBV4-1 and TRBJ2-1; maybe TRBD1 (6 bases). The germline V gene has CDR1 MGHRA and CDR2 YSYEKL. V lost 4 bases, J lost 6 bases, and 22 bases lay in between. The CDR3 has 17 amino acids. CDR3 sequence (DNA): TGCGCCAGCAGCCGAAACGAAGGCAGGGGCGGCCTCAATGAGCAGTTCTTC. Its protein product is CASSRNEGRGGLNEQFF.

The chain is built from TRBV29-1 and TRBJ2-3; no clear D gene. Trimming removed 7 bases from V and 7 bases from J, with 12 bases in between. CDR1 and CDR2 (germline): SQVTM, ANQGSEA. The CDR3 is 11 amino acids. The CDR3 DNA follows: TGCAGCGGTCCGGCTGGAAATACGCAGTATTTT. It specifies CSGPAGNTQYF.

This clone has a handful of counts. The chain uses TRBV29-1 and TRBJ2-7; D not resolved. This CDR3 is 11 amino acids long. Trimming cost V 6 bases and J 3 bases, with 9 bases left between them. The germline V gene encodes CDR1 SQVTM and CDR2 ANQGSEA. CDR3 in DNA: TGCAGCGTGACCTGGGGCTACGAGCAGTACTTC. It specifies CSVTWGYEQYF.

The rearrangement uses TRBV9 and TRBJ1-3; 7 nucleotides agree with TRBD1. The V gene's germline CDR1 is SGDLS and CDR2 YYNGEE. The V and J ends lost 2 bases and 4 bases, in that order; junction bases with no gene match: 6. CDR3 size: 15 residues. The CDR3 DNA is TGTGCCAGCAGCGTTGAGGGACAGATCGGAAACACCATATATTTT. Translation gives CASSVEGQIGNTIYF.

V gene TRBV7-9 combines with J gene TRBJ2-1; 7 bases match TRBD1. Per germline, CDR1 SEHNR and CDR2 FQNEAQ (reference sequence). CDR3 length: 15 amino acids. V was clipped by 2 bases and J by 4 bases; unmatched bases: 5. CDR3 residues: CASSLRDSVYNEQFF. In DNA form, the CDR3 reads TGTGCCAGCAGCTTAAGGGACAGCGTATACAATGAGCAGTTCTTC.